The next 11 T cell receptor beta chains were all read from a single sample in a study of blood T cell repertoires in COVID-19. The repertoire was sequenced with immunoSEQ multiplex PCR; TCRdb's copy has only in-frame clones and lacks some. Of under 75,000 clones in the sample, roughly 72% are singletons; the top ten hold 4% to 5%. Sample: peripheral blood. Receptor source: a woman in her 70s with COVID-19, enrolled during active disease.

This clone was detected a few times. This chain links TRBV5-6 with TRBJ1-1; D is perhaps TRBD1 (6 bases). V lost 4 bases and J lost 1, with 11 bases in between. Germline assignment: CDR1 SGHDT and CDR2 YYEEEE. The CDR3 loop spans 14 amino acids. This CDR3 is CASSPWTENTEAFF. CDR3 nucleotides: TGTGCCAGCAGCCCGTGGACAGAGAACACTGAAGCTTTCTTT.

The genes are TRBV19 and TRBJ1-2, with D unclear. Germline CDR1 LNHDA, CDR2 SQIVND (reference sequence). There are 18 residues in the CDR3. The V gene lost 4 bases and the J gene lost 0 bases, with 21 bases spanning the gap. As DNA, the CDR3 is TGTGCCAGTAGTAACCCCATTGGCCTTCGCCCCACTAACTATGGCTACACCTTC. Its translation is CASSNPIGLRPTNYGYTF. Using reference TRBV19 and TRBJ1-2 for the parts outside the CDR3, the full variable domain is DGGITQSPKYLFRKEGQNVTLSCEQNLNHDAMYWYRQDPGQGLRLIYYSQIVNDFQKGDIAEGYSVSREKKESFPLTVTSAQKNPTAFYLCASSNPIGLRPTNYGYTFGSGTRLTVV.

The V call is TRBV7-8, the J call TRBJ2-1; TRBD2 is a possible D gene (5 bases). Trimming took 1 base from V and 2 from J, leaving 12 bases between them. The CDR3 is 16 amino acids. Germline CDR1 SGHVS, CDR2 FQNEAQ. In DNA, the CDR3 is TGTGCCAGCAGCTTAGAGGCGGGTCAACCCTACAATGAGCAGTTCTTC. Protein product: CASSLEAGQPYNEQFF.

This chain joins TRBV6-5 and TRBJ1-1, with D possibly TRBD1 on 5 matching bases. Trimming cost V 7 bases and J 5 bases, with 14 bases left between them. CDR1 and CDR2 from the germline V gene are MNHEY and SVGAGI. This CDR3 spans 13 amino acids. CDR3 nucleotide sequence: TGTGCCAGCAATCCCAAAGGGGTAACTGAAGCTTTCTTT. As protein: CASNPKGVTEAFF.

The genes are TRBV23-1 and TRBJ2-1, with 14 bases aligning to TRBD2. TRBV23-1 belongs to the ORF category, with a function that is uncertain. The CDR3 runs to 16 residues. Trimming at V came to 4 bases and at J to 9 bases, leaving 8 bases not matched to a gene. Here the CDR3 DNA reads TGCGCCAGCAGTCCCCCGACTAGCGGGAGGGCGGGTGAGCAGTTCTTC. It codes for CASSPPTSGRAGEQFF.

V is TRBV19 and J is TRBJ1-2, with TRBD1 matching 8 bases. V dropped 7 bases and J dropped 7; count of bases not matched to a gene: 8. Germline V gene sequence: CDR1 LNHDA, CDR2 SQIVND (reference sequence). This CDR3 contains 13 residues. CDR3 sequence reads: CASTGDRGVGYTF. The CDR3 DNA sequence: TGTGCCAGTACCGGTGACAGGGGCGTTGGCTACACCTTC.

The chain employs TRBV6-1 and TRBJ2-3; TRBD2 agrees at 8 bases. Germline CDR1 MNHNS, CDR2 SASEGT. The trim removed 3 bases at V and 2 bases at J, leaving 7 bases unmatched. CDR3 size: 16 residues. Written as DNA, the CDR3 is TGTGCCAGCAGTGATCAGAGCGGGGGCATCACAGATACGCAGTATTTT. This translates into CASSDQSGGITDTQYF.

The rearrangement joins TRBV5-4 to TRBJ2-3, with TRBD2 matching 8 bases. V shed 1 base, J shed 6 bases, and the junction held 4 bases outside the gene matches. Per the germline V gene, CDR1 is SGHNT and CDR2 is YYREEE (reference sequence). The CDR3 extends over 14 amino acids. The CDR3 nucleotides are TGTGCCAGCAGCTTGAGCGGGGGTTGGGATACGCAGTATTTT. It specifies CASSLSGGWDTQYF.

This chain connects TRBV6-2 or TRBV6-3 to TRBJ2-7; weak D call: TRBD1 (6 bases). V was trimmed by 0 bases and J by 1 base, leaving 10 bases between them. The CDR3 extends over 15 amino acids. From germline, CDR1 is MNHEY and CDR2 SVGEGT. The CDR3 spells CASSYSSTGSYEQYV. Written as DNA, the CDR3 is TGTGCCAGCAGTTACTCCTCGACAGGATCCTACGAGCAGTACGTC.

The chain recombines TRBV7-6 with TRBJ2-3; 7 bases fit TRBD1. The germline V gene has CDR1 SGHVS and CDR2 FNYEAQ. Trimming at V came to 4 bases and at J to 5 bases, leaving 12 bases not matched to a gene. The length of the CDR3 is 16 residues. DNA of the CDR3: TGTGCCAGCAGCTATTCGGCTACAGGGGCCCTAGATACGCAGTATTTT. Residues: CASSYSATGALDTQYF.

This chain joins TRBV18 and TRBJ2-7, with 12 bases identical to TRBD1. The germline gives CDR1 KGHSH, CDR2 LQKENI. Trimming cost V 1 base and J 4 bases; bases outside gene matches: 2. The CDR3 length is 15 residues. The CDR3 DNA reads as TGTGCCAGCTCACCACGGGACAGGGGGCAGTACGAGCAGTACTTC. Translation gives CASSPRDRGQYEQYF. The variable domain in full, completed from reference TRBV18 and TRBJ2-7, reads NAGVMQNPRHLVRRRGQEARLRCSPMKGHSHVYWYRQLPEEGLKFMVYLQKENIIDESGMPKERFSAEFPKEGPSILRIQQVVRGDSAAYFCASSPRDRGQYEQYFGPGTRLTVT.